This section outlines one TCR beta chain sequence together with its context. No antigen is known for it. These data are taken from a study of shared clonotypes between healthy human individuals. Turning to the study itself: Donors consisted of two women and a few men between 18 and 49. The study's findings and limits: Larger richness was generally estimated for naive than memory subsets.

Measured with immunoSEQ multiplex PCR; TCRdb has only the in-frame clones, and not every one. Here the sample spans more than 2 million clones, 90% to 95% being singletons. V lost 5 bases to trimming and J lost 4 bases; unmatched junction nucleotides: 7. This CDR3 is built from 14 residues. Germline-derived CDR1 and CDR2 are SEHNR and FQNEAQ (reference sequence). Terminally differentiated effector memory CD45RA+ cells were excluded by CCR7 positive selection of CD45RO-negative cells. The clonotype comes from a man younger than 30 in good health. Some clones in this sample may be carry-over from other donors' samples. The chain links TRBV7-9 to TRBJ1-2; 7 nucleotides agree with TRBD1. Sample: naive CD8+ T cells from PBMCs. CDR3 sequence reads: CASSQLGGGYGYTF. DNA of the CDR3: TGTGCCAGCAGCCAACTAGGGGGCGGCTATGGCTACACCTTC.